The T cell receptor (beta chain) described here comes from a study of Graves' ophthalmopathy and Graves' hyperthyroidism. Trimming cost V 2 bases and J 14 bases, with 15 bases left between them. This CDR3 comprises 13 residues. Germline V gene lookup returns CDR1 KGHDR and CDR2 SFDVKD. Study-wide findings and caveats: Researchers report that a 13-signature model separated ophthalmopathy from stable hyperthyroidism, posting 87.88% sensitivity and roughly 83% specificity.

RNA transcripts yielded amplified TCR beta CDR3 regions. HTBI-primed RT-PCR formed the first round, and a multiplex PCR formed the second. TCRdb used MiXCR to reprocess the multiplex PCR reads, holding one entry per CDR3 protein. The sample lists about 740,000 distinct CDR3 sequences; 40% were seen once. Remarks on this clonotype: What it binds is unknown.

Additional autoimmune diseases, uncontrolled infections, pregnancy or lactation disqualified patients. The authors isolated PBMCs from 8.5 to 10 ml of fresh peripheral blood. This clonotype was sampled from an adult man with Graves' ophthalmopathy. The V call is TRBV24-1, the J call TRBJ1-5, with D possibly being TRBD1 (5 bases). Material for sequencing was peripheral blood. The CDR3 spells CATSDWGSSYEHF. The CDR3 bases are TGTGCCACCAGTGATTGGGGGTCGTCCTACGAGCATTTT.